The TCR beta chain described here comes from a study of cytomegalovirus exposure and HLA in healthy donors. General study points: About 87% or about 30% of the time was how often most TCR beta V segments were productive, according to an earlier analysis.

Use of 60 Vbeta and 13 Jbeta primers characterized the PCR. Data came from immunoSEQ multiplex PCR; TCRdb stores just in-frame clones and leaves some out. The sample holds about 98,000 clones; more than 75% are singletons and the top ten take roughly 8.8%. Germline CDR1 is MNHEY and CDR2 is SVGAGI. The J segment lost 6 bases and the V segment lost 6 bases, leaving 12 bases of the junction unmatched. This CDR3 has 15 amino acids. In the case of this clone: The target antigen is unknown.

The chain has TRBV6-5 and TRBJ2-7; TRBD1 matches at 9 bases. The source of this sequence is a human donor in good health. Sequenced: PBMCs. In nucleotides, the CDR3 is TGTGCCAGCAGCCGACCGGGACAGGGCAGGATCGAGCAGTACTTC. Its protein is CASSRPGQGRIEQYF.